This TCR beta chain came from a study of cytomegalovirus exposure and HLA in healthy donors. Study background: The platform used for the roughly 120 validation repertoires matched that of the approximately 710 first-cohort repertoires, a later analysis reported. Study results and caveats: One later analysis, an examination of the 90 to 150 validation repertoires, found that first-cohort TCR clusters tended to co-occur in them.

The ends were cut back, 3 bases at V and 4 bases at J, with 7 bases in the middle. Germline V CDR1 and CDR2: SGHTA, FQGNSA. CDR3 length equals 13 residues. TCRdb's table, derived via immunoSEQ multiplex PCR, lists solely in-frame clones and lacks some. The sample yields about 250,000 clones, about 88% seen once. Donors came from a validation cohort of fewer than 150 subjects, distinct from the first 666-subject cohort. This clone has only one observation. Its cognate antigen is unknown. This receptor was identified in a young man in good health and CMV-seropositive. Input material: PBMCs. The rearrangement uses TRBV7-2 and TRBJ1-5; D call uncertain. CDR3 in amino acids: CASSFDLNQPQHF. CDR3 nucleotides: TGTGCCAGCAGCTTCGACTTAAATCAGCCCCAGCATTTT.